The rows below give T cell receptor beta chains drawn from one sample of a study of CD8 T cells in Susac syndrome. Each CDR3 protein is one row after TCRdb ran MiXCR on the immunoSEQ multiplex PCR reads. The sample consists of a few hundred thousand distinct CDR3 sequences, 92% of them appearing once. Sequencing was carried out using CD8+ T cells from PBMCs. The receptors derive from a human donor with multiple sclerosis. CDR3s include the opening cysteine and the closing phenylalanine or tryptophan. D genes are given only for firm matches. The size entry is marked missing in some rows and otherwise reads once, few, many or a size class.

j_call: TRBJ1-1
clone_size: NA
d_call: NA
v_call: TRBV19
cdr3_aa: CASSIGGPNTEAFF
cdr3_nt: TGTGCCAGTAGTATTGGTGGCCCGAACACTGAAGCTTTCTTT

j_call: TRBJ1-2
clone_size: NA
d_call: TRBD1
v_call: TRBV9
cdr3_aa: CASTQQGAGGYTF
cdr3_nt: TGTGCCAGCACCCAACAGGGGGCTGGAGGCTACACCTTC

j_call: TRBJ2-5
clone_size: NA
d_call: NA
v_call: TRBV15
cdr3_aa: CATSREGNGETQYF
cdr3_nt: TGTGCCACCAGCAGAGAAGGGAACGGAGAGACCCAGTACTTC

j_call: TRBJ2-1
clone_size: NA
d_call: NA
v_call: TRBV12-3/TRBV12-4
cdr3_aa: CASSLPHIPDEQFF
cdr3_nt: TGTGCCAGCAGTTTACCCCACATCCCGGATGAGCAGTTCTTC

j_call: TRBJ2-7
clone_size: NA
d_call: TRBD2
v_call: TRBV5-1
cdr3_aa: CASSALAGEDEQYF
cdr3_nt: TGCGCCAGCAGCGCCCTAGCGGGAGAGGACGAGCAGTACTTC

j_call: TRBJ2-2
clone_size: NA
d_call: TRBD2
v_call: TRBV6-5
cdr3_aa: CASSYTLAGGNTGELFF
cdr3_nt: TGTGCCAGCAGTTACACGCTAGCGGGGGGGAACACCGGGGAGCTGTTTTTT

j_call: TRBJ2-5
clone_size: NA
d_call: NA
v_call: TRBV20-1
cdr3_aa: CSAAPGDGQETQYF
cdr3_nt: TGCAGTGCTGCCCCGGGGGACGGCCAAGAGACCCAGTACTTC

j_call: TRBJ2-1
clone_size: NA
d_call: NA
v_call: TRBV5-6
cdr3_aa: CASSLRYEQFF
cdr3_nt: TGTGCCAGCAGCTTGAGATATGAGCAGTTCTTC

j_call: TRBJ2-3
clone_size: NA
d_call: TRBD1
v_call: TRBV27
cdr3_aa: CASSRDRGTDTQYF
cdr3_nt: TGTGCCAGCAGCCGGGACAGGGGCACGGATACGCAGTATTTT

j_call: TRBJ1-5
clone_size: NA
d_call: NA
v_call: TRBV12-3/TRBV12-4
cdr3_aa: CASSVGGRGQPQHF
cdr3_nt: TGTGCCAGCAGTGTAGGGGGGAGGGGTCAGCCCCAGCATTTT

j_call: TRBJ2-2
clone_size: NA
d_call: TRBD2
v_call: TRBV3-1
cdr3_aa: CASSQVDSWRGGYTGELFF
cdr3_nt: TGTGCCAGCAGCCAAGTGGACTCGTGGCGGGGGGGCTACACCGGGGAGCTGTTTTTT

j_call: TRBJ1-5
clone_size: NA
d_call: NA
v_call: TRBV7-2
cdr3_aa: CASSLRGARQPQHF
cdr3_nt: TGTGCCAGCAGCTTACGGGGGGCGCGTCAGCCCCAGCATTTT

j_call: TRBJ1-1
clone_size: NA
d_call: NA
v_call: TRBV30
cdr3_aa: CAWSAPGTEAFF
cdr3_nt: TGTGCCTGGAGTGCCCCCGGCACTGAAGCTTTCTTT

j_call: TRBJ1-1
clone_size: NA
d_call: NA
v_call: TRBV20-1
cdr3_aa: CSARLPERDIAEAFF
cdr3_nt: TGCAGTGCTAGACTCCCGGAAAGGGATATCGCTGAAGCTTTCTTT

j_call: TRBJ2-1
clone_size: NA
d_call: TRBD2
v_call: TRBV20-1
cdr3_aa: CSASPLGAGGPAEQFF
cdr3_nt: TGCAGTGCTAGCCCCCTAGGGGCGGGAGGGCCGGCTGAGCAGTTCTTC

j_call: TRBJ2-1
clone_size: NA
d_call: NA
v_call: TRBV12-3/TRBV12-4
cdr3_aa: CASRRQGGPYNEQFF
cdr3_nt: TGTGCCAGCAGGAGACAGGGAGGTCCCTACAATGAGCAGTTCTTC

j_call: TRBJ2-5
clone_size: NA
d_call: TRBD2
v_call: TRBV7-8
cdr3_aa: CASSPPGLAVQETQYF
cdr3_nt: TGTGCCAGCAGCCCTCCGGGACTAGCGGTCCAAGAGACCCAGTACTTC

j_call: TRBJ1-1
clone_size: NA
d_call: TRBD1
v_call: TRBV19
cdr3_aa: CASRQGENTEAFF
cdr3_nt: TGTGCCAGTAGACAGGGGGAGAACACTGAAGCTTTCTTT

j_call: TRBJ2-3
clone_size: NA
d_call: NA
v_call: TRBV3-1
cdr3_aa: CASSQQSTDTQYF
cdr3_nt: TGTGCCAGCAGTCAGCAAAGCACAGATACGCAGTATTTT

j_call: TRBJ2-7
clone_size: NA
d_call: NA
v_call: TRBV20-1
cdr3_aa: CSASNSEGPSYEQYF
cdr3_nt: TGCAGTGCTAGTAATTCGGAGGGGCCTTCCTACGAGCAGTACTTC

j_call: TRBJ2-3
clone_size: NA
d_call: NA
v_call: TRBV6-2/TRBV6-3
cdr3_aa: CATTIVLWDTQYF
cdr3_nt: TGTGCCACCACCATCGTCCTCTGGGATACGCAGTATTTT

j_call: TRBJ2-1
clone_size: NA
d_call: NA
v_call: TRBV11-2
cdr3_aa: CASSFGPGTSLVEQFF
cdr3_nt: TGTGCCAGCAGCTTCGGGCCCGGGACTTCCTTGGTTGAGCAGTTCTTC

j_call: TRBJ1-1
clone_size: NA
d_call: TRBD1
v_call: TRBV15
cdr3_aa: CATSNEQGTEAFF
cdr3_nt: TGTGCCACCAGCAACGAACAGGGGACTGAAGCTTTCTTT

j_call: TRBJ2-7
clone_size: NA
d_call: NA
v_call: TRBV20-1
cdr3_aa: CSASRGEGFVSYEQYF
cdr3_nt: TGCAGTGCTAGCCGGGGTGAGGGTTTCGTATCCTACGAGCAGTACTTC

j_call: TRBJ2-1
clone_size: NA
d_call: NA
v_call: TRBV7-3
cdr3_aa: CASSLGGSVYNEQFF
cdr3_nt: TGTGCCAGCAGCTTAGGCGGGTCCGTTTACAATGAGCAGTTCTTC

j_call: TRBJ1-4
clone_size: NA
d_call: TRBD1
v_call: TRBV4-3
cdr3_aa: CASSDGTGRNEKLFF
cdr3_nt: TGCGCCAGCAGCGACGGGACAGGGCGGAATGAAAAACTGTTTTTT

j_call: TRBJ2-1
clone_size: NA
d_call: NA
v_call: TRBV19
cdr3_aa: CASSIKGSSYNEQFF
cdr3_nt: TGTGCCAGTAGTATCAAGGGATCTTCCTACAATGAGCAGTTCTTC

j_call: TRBJ2-3
clone_size: NA
d_call: NA
v_call: TRBV11-2
cdr3_aa: CASSLSLGIGEAQYF
cdr3_nt: TGTGCCAGCAGCTTAAGCCTCGGCATAGGGGAAGCGCAGTATTTT

j_call: TRBJ2-7
clone_size: few
d_call: NA
v_call: TRBV4-3
cdr3_aa: CASSQDRSYEQYF
cdr3_nt: TGCGCCAGCAGCCAAGATAGGAGTTACGAGCAGTACTTC

j_call: TRBJ1-5
clone_size: NA
d_call: NA
v_call: TRBV13
cdr3_aa: CASSLGRALEPQHF
cdr3_nt: TGTGCCAGCAGCTTAGGACGGGCCCTTGAGCCCCAGCATTTT

j_call: TRBJ2-3
clone_size: NA
d_call: NA
v_call: TRBV12-3/TRBV12-4
cdr3_aa: CASSLVRPSTDTQFF
cdr3_nt: TGTGCCAGCAGTTTAGTCCGGCCAAGCACAGATACGCAGTTTTTT